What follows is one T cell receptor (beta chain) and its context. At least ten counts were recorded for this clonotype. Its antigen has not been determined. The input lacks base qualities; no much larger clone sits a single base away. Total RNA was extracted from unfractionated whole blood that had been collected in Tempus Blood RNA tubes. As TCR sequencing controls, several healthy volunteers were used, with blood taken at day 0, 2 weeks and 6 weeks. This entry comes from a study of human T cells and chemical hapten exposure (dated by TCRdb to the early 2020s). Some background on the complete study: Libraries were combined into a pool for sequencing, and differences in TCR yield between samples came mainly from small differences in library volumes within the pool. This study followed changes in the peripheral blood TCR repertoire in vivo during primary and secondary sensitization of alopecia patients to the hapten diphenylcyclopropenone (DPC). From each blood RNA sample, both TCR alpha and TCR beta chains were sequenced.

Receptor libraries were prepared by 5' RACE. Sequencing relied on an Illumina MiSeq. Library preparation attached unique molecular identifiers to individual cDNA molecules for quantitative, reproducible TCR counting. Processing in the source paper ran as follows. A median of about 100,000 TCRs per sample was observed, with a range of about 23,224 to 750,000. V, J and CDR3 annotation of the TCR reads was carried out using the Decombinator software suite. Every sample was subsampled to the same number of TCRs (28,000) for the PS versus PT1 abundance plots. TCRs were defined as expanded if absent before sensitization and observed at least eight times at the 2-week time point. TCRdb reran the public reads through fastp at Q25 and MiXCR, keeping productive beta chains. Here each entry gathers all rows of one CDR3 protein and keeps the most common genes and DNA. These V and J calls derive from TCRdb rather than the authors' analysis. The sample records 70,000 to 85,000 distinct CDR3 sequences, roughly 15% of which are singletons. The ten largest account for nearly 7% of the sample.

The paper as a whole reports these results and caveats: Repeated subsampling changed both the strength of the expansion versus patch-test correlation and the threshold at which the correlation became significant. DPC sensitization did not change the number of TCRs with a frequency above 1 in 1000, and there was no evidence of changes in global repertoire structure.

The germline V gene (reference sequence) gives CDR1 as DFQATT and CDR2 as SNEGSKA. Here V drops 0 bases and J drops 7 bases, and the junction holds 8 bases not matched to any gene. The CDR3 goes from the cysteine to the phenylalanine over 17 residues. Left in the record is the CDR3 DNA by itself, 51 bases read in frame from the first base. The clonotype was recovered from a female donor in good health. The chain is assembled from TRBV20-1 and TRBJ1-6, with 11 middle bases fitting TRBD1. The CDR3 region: CSARDSGQGARNSPLHF. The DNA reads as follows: TGCAGTGCTAGAGATTCCGGACAGGGGGCAAGAAATTCACCCCTCCACTTT.